This TCR beta chain came from a study of shared clonotypes between healthy human individuals. Germline CDR1 reads SGHTA; CDR2 reads FQGNSA. The J segment lost 3 bases and the V segment lost 5 bases, leaving 5 bases of the junction unmatched. The CDR3 is made up of 15 amino acids. HIV-negative, healthy adults without recent acute infections or vaccinations were the donors. PCR replicates performed on unsorted PBMC used around 0.3 ug DNA, 30,000 or so T cell genomes. Ten immunoSEQ deep assay plates were used to sequence unsorted PBMC DNA. Authors' methods: There were no quality scores in the junction-only immunoSEQ sequences, so filtering differed. The protocol was immunoSEQ multiplex PCR, while the TCRdb copy is restricted to in-frame clones and leaves out a portion. That table furnishes V, J and clone size, whereas the DNA furnished D and trimming. In the table there are fewer than 600,000 clones, over 60% of which are singletons.

The rearrangement uses TRBV7-2 and TRBJ2-5; 11 bases are a match to TRBD2. The sample consisted of PBMCs. This clonotype was obtained from a woman between 40 and 50 years old in good health. Some clones in this sample may be carry-over from other donors' samples. This CDR3 is CASSPGTSGEETQYF. CDR3 DNA: TGTGCCAGCAGCCCCGGGACTAGCGGAGAAGAGACCCAGTACTTC.